These 15 T cell receptor beta chains share one sample of origin, sequenced in a study of identical twins (dated by TCRdb to about 2016). Libraries were made using 5' RACE. Instrument used: Illumina HiSeq 2000. In TCRdb, the public reads were trimmed at Q25 with fastp and aligned with MiXCR, with productive beta chains retained. Identical CDR3 proteins give one entry, which carries the most common genes and DNA. This sample has about 250,000 distinct CDR3 sequences in its table, and 6% to 8.5% of those were observed once. The ten biggest clones cover over 5% of the sample. The same sample was also used in a study of yellow fever vaccine responses in identical twins.

Sequences were obtained from CD8+ T cells sorted from blood. The receptors shown here come from a woman between 18 and 29 years old in good health.

The sample holds many counts of this clonotype. The chain joins TRBV2 to TRBJ2-2, with TRBD2 matching over 10 bases. The V and J ends lost 5 bases and 5 bases, in that order; junction bases with no gene match: 8. CDR3 size: 16 residues. Germline V gene data show CDR1 as SNHLY and CDR2 as FYNNEI. The CDR3: CASSTSGITKTGELFF. Written as DNA, the CDR3 is TGTGCCAGCAGTACTAGCGGGATCACCAAGACCGGGGAGCTGTTTTTT.

This clonotype showed up many times. The rearrangement uses TRBV9 and TRBJ2-1, with 8 bases that match TRBD2. The CDR3 loop spans 15 amino acids. Trimming removed 1 base from V and 4 bases from J; junction bases left unmatched: 4. From germline, CDR1 is SGDLS and CDR2 YYNGEE. Here the CDR3 reads CASSVRSGGYNEQFF. The CDR3 region has the DNA TGTGCCAGCAGCGTAAGGAGCGGGGGTTACAATGAGCAGTTCTTC.

The gene calls are TRBV27 and TRBJ2-7, with a tentative D call TRBD2 (5 bases). CDR1 and CDR2 from the germline V gene are MNHEY and SMNVEV (reference sequence). Trimming removed 2 bases at V and 3 bases at J, with 14 bases between. CDR3 length equals 15 residues. The CDR3 nucleotides are TGTGCCAGCAGTTTAACCGGGGTAGCCCGCTACGAGCAGTACTTC. Protein product: CASSLTGVARYEQYF.

This clonotype was seen ten or more times. The V and J genes are TRBV7-9 and TRBJ2-1; D tentatively reads TRBD1 or TRBD2 (5 bases each). The V end lost 3 bases, the J end lost 3 bases, and 15 bases lay between the germline ends. The CDR3 sequence is 16 residues long. Per germline, CDR1 SEHNR and CDR2 FQNEAQ (reference sequence). Written as DNA, the CDR3 is TGTGCCAGCAGCTTGGGTTTGGGGGACCGCTACAATGAGCAGTTCTTC. Its protein is CASSLGLGDRYNEQFF.

CDR3 sequence reads: CASSVGTGYNEQFF. CDR3 in DNA: TGCGCCAGCAGCGTCGGGACAGGCTACAATGAGCAGTTCTTC. The chain uses TRBV5-1 and TRBJ2-1, with 8 bases matching TRBD1. The V segment lost 4 bases and the J segment 3 bases; nucleotides outside the gene matches: 3. The CDR3 runs to 14 residues. Germline-derived CDR1 and CDR2 are SGHRS and YFSETQ.

This clonotype came up a few times. The gene calls are TRBV7-8 and TRBJ2-2; weak D call: TRBD2 (5 bases). Germline V lookup: CDR1 SGHVS, CDR2 FQNEAQ. With 2 bases removed from V and 9 bases from J, the gap between germline ends came to 10 bases. The CDR3 contains 13 residues. CDR3 region: CASSLRLARELFF. For the CDR3, the DNA is TGTGCCAGCAGCTTAAGGCTAGCACGGGAGCTGTTTTTT.

The chain joins TRBV24-1 to TRBJ2-1; D not resolved. The CDR3 runs 13 residues. Per germline, CDR1 KGHDR and CDR2 SFDVKD. Trimming stripped 1 base from V and 8 bases from J, with 8 bases between. CDR3 sequence: CATSDFSPDEQFF. CDR3 bases: TGTGCCACCAGTGATTTTAGCCCTGATGAGCAGTTCTTC.

The table lists this clonotype with a few counts. V usage is TRBV20-1 and J usage is TRBJ2-1; TRBD2 is a possible D gene (5 bases). In germline, CDR1 is DFQATT, CDR2 SNEGSKA (reference sequence). This CDR3 contains 13 residues. V was clipped by 3 bases and J by 7 bases, with 13 bases between them. CDR3 sequence reads: CSARVAGLNEQFF. The CDR3 region has the DNA TGCAGTGCTAGGGTCGCGGGCTTGAATGAGCAGTTCTTC.

This clonotype was observed a handful of times. The rearrangement joins TRBV25-1 to TRBJ2-1; D gene uncertain. Germline loops: CDR1 MGHDK, CDR2 SYGVNS. This CDR3 is built from 11 residues. The ends were cut back, 1 base at V and 8 bases at J, with 3 bases in the middle. Here the CDR3 DNA reads TGTGCCAGCAGTGAATCCTATGAGCAGTTCTTC. Its protein product is CASSESYEQFF.

At least ten counts were recorded for this clonotype. V usage is TRBV29-1 and J usage is TRBJ2-2; TRBD2 matches at 9 bases. V shed 4 bases, J shed 4 bases, and the junction held 7 bases outside the gene matches. Germline loops: CDR1 SQVTM, CDR2 ANQGSEA. CDR3 size: 15 residues. The CDR3 region is CSVASLAGTTGELFF. CDR3 sequence (DNA): TGCAGCGTTGCGAGTCTAGCGGGAACCACCGGGGAGCTGTTTTTT.

This clonotype showed up many times. This chain uses TRBV7-9 with TRBJ2-7, with 7 bases identical to TRBD1. Trimming cost V 4 bases and J 2 bases; bases outside gene matches: 11. Germline lookup yields CDR1 SEHNR and CDR2 FQNEAQ (reference sequence). The CDR3 runs to 16 residues. CDR3 protein: CASSSTTDRVAYEQYF. CDR3 DNA: TGTGCCAGCAGCTCAACGACCGACAGGGTGGCCTACGAGCAGTACTTC. Variable domain in full (rest from reference TRBV7-9 and TRBJ2-7): DTGVSQNPRHKITKRGQNVTFRCDPISEHNRLYWYRQTLGQGPEFLTYFQNEAQLEKSRLLSDRFSAERPKGSFSTLEIQRTEQGDSAMYLCASSSTTDRVAYEQYFGPGTRLTVT.

This clonotype was recorded a few times. The chain uses TRBV20-1 and TRBJ2-1; 10 nucleotides line up with TRBD2. The CDR3 extends over 15 amino acids. Losses at the gene ends were 5 bases for V and 8 bases for J; bases not matched to a gene: 12. The germline gives CDR1 DFQATT, CDR2 SNEGSKA (reference sequence). DNA for the CDR3: TGCAGTGCTCATATTAGCGGGAGGCTGTCTTATGAGCAGTTCTTC. This translates into CSAHISGRLSYEQFF.

This clonotype came up many times. V usage is TRBV29-1 and J usage is TRBJ2-1, with 9 bases lining up with TRBD2. The trim removed 5 bases at V and 4 bases at J, leaving 18 bases unmatched. The V gene's germline CDR1 is SQVTM and CDR2 ANQGSEA. This CDR3 is built from 18 residues. DNA of the CDR3: TGCAGCGTTCCAAACCTGGCGGGAGGGCACCCGCTGTACAATGAGCAGTTCTTC. The encoded protein is CSVPNLAGGHPLYNEQFF.

This clonotype appeared once. The chain recombines TRBV20-1 with TRBJ2-1; 7 bases fit TRBD2. There are 18 residues in the CDR3. Germline CDR1 is DFQATT and CDR2 is SNEGSKA (reference sequence). V gave up 0 bases and J gave up 6 bases; unmatched junction bases: 17. The DNA of the CDR3 is TGCAGTGCTAGAGATCACTCGAATCCTAGCGGTTTTTTCAATGAGCAGTTCTTC. As protein: CSARDHSNPSGFFNEQFF.

This clonotype was recorded many times. The rearrangement links TRBV6-1 to TRBJ2-2; D is unresolved. CDR3 length: 13 amino acids. The germline gives CDR1 MNHNS, CDR2 SASEGT. Trimming left V 5 bases short and J 4 bases short, with 8 bases between. The CDR3 DNA reads TGTGCCAGCAGTAGACCCCTCACCGGGGAGCTGTTTTTT. Residues: CASSRPLTGELFF.